These 2 T cell receptor beta chains were sequenced from one sample in a study of blood T cell repertoires in COVID-19. The protocol was immunoSEQ multiplex PCR, while the TCRdb copy is restricted to in-frame clones and leaves out a portion. The sample lists 200,000 to 250,000 clones, approximately 82% occurring once. The sample was peripheral blood. These receptors were obtained from a woman of 80 years or more with acute or convalescent COVID-19.

The CDR3 spells CASSFMGAGSSNQPQHF. CDR3 nucleotides: TGTGCCAGCAGTTTTATGGGGGCAGGGTCCAGCAATCAGCCCCAGCATTTT. The chain carries TRBV28 and TRBJ1-5; the D gene is possibly TRBD1 (6 bases). Germline CDR1 MDHEN, CDR2 SYDVKM. The CDR3 is made up of 17 amino acids. V lost 3 bases to trimming and J lost 1 base, with 16 bases between them.

This clone showed up just once. The J gene is TRBJ2-1, the V gene TRBV7-5; the table's TRBD2 call for D was not verified on the DNA. TRBV7-5 is noted as a pseudogene. The CDR3 consists of 21 residues. The CDR3 loop is CVRSLALAFGSGGAKDNEQFF. The CDR3 DNA follows: TGTGTCAGAAGCTTAGCTCTCGCCTTTGGGAGCGGGGGGGCCAAGGACAATGAGCAGTTCTTC.